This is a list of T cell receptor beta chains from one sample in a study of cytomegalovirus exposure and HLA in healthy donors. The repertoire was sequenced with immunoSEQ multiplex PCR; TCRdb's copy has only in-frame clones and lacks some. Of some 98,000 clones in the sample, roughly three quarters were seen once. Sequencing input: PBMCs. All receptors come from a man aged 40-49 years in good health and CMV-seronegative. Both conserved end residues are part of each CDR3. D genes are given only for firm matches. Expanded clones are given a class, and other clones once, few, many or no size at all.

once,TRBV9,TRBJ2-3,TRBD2,TGTGCCAGCAGCCCGAGGAGGGCGGTAAGCGGGGGGGTAGGAGATACGCAGTATTTT,CASSPRRAVSGGVGDTQYF
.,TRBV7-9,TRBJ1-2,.,TGTGCCAGCAGCCAGGCGCGACCCGGCGAGGGCTACACCTTC,CASSQARPGEGYTF
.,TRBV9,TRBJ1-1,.,TGTGCCAGCAGCCTACATCCGGGGATCGAAGCTTTCTTT,CASSLHPGIEAFF
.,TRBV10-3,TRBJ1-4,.,TGTGCCATCAGTGAGTCGCCAGGGTGGGAAAAACTGTTTTTT,CAISESPGWEKLFF
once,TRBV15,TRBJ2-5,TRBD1,TGTGCCACCAGCGCCCGGGACAGGGTATCAAAAGAGACCCAGTACTTC,CATSARDRVSKETQYF
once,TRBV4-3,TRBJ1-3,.,TGCGCCAGCAGCCAACTCCTTGTGGGAAACACCATATATTTT,CASSQLLVGNTIYF
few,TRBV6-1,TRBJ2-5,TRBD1,TGTGCCAGCAGTGAAACAGGGGCCCAAGAGACCCAGTACTTC,CASSETGAQETQYF
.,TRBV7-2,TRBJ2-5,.,TGTGCCAGCAGCTCCTTAGACGGGGAGACCCAGTACTTC,CASSSLDGETQYF
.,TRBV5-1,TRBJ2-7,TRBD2,TGCGCCAGCAGCTCGCCGACTAGCGGGAGTCCCCTCTACGAGCAGTACTTC,CASSSPTSGSPLYEQYF
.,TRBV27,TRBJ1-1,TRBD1,TGTGCCAGCAGTTTCTCGGGACAGGGGAACACTGAAGCTTTCTTT,CASSFSGQGNTEAFF
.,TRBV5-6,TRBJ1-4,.,TGTGCCAGCAGCTTATTCGTCCTTGGAAAAAGGGGGGAAAAACTGTTTTTT,CASSLFVLGKRGEKLFF
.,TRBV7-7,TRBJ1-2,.,TGTGCCAGCAGCCAGTTGGGGCAGGCTGGCTATGGCTACACCTTC,CASSQLGQAGYGYTF
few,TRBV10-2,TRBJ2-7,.,TGCGCCAGCAGTGAGTCGGGGCTACCGTACTTC,CASSESGLPYF
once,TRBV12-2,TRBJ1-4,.,TGTGCAAGTCGCTTAGTGAAGGCAGGGTTATTTGAAAAACTGTTTTTT,CASRLVKAGLFEKLFF
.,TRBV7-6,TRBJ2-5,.,TGTGCCAGCAGCTTACTCCTAGGGACCCAGTACTTC,CASSLLLGTQYF
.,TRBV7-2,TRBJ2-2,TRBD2,TGTGCCAGCAGCTTAGCGGGGGGGACCGGGGAGCTGTTTTTT,CASSLAGGTGELFF
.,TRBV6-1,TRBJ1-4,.,TGTGCCAGCAGACGACGGACAGAGCGGAATGAAAAACTGTTTTTT,CASRRRTERNEKLFF
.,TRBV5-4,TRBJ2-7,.,TGTGCCAGCAGCCCGGGAGCGAGAGGTCCCTACGAGCAGTACTTC,CASSPGARGPYEQYF
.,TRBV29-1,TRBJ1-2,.,TGCAGCGTTGCAGGGGCGACTGGCTACACCTTC,CSVAGATGYTF
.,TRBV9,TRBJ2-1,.,TGTGCCAGCAGCGTAGTGGGGGGGCTCAGGGGCAATGAGCAGTTCTTC,CASSVVGGLRGNEQFF
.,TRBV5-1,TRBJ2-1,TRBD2,TGCGCCAGCAGCTTGGTGACTAGCGGCAATGAGCAGTTCTTC,CASSLVTSGNEQFF
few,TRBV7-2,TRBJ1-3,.,TGTGCCAGCAGCTTAGTTATGGGGGGATCCGGAAACACCATATATTTT,CASSLVMGGSGNTIYF
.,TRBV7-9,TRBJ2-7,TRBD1,TGTTCCAGCAGCGAGGACAGGCAAGCCTACGAGCAGTACTTC,CSSSEDRQAYEQYF
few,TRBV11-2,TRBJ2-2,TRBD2,TGTGCCAGCAGCTCCCCCCCTGCGGGAGGGACGGGGGAGCTGTTTTTT,CASSSPPAGGTGELFF
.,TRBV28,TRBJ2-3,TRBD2,TGTGCCAGCAGTTTCGGTACTAGCGGACACACAGATACGCAGTATTTT,CASSFGTSGHTDTQYF
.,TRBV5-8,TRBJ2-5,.,TGTGCCAGCAGCTTTCCCTCCTGGCTCCAAGAGACCCAGTACTTC,CASSFPSWLQETQYF
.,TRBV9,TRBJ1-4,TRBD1,TGTGCCAGCAGCGTAGGAGTAGTTCTAGGGACAGGGAACGAAAAACTGTTTTTT,CASSVGVVLGTGNEKLFF
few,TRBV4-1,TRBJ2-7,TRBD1,TGCGCCAGCAGCCAAGCAGGACAGGGTACCTACGAGCAGTACTTC,CASSQAGQGTYEQYF
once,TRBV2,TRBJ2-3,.,TGTGCCAGCAGTTCCCGACCCGCAGGGTATAGCACAGATACGCAGTATTTT,CASSSRPAGYSTDTQYF
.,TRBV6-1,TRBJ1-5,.,TGTGCCAGCAGTGACCTTACAGGGTCCCAGCCCCAGCATTTT,CASSDLTGSQPQHF
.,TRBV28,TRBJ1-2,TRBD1,TGTGCCAGCAGTCTAGGAGGAGGGACAGCTAACTATGGCTACACCTTC,CASSLGGGTANYGYTF
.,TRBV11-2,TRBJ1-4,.,TGTGCCAGCAGCTCATGGCCCCGGGACATCATCGAAAAACTGTTTTTT,CASSSWPRDIIEKLFF
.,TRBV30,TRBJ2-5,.,TGTGCCTGGAGCCTGAGAGTCCAAGAGACCCAGTACTTC,CAWSLRVQETQYF
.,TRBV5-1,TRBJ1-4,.,TGCGCCAGCAGCTTAACTACAACTAATGAAAAACTGTTTTTT,CASSLTTTNEKLFF
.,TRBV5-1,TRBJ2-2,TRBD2,TGCGCCAGCAGGCGACCCGGGACTAGTAACACCGGGGAGCTGTTTTTT,CASRRPGTSNTGELFF
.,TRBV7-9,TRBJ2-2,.,TGTGCCAGCAGTTATGGGACACCGAACACCGGGGAGCTGTTTTTT,CASSYGTPNTGELFF
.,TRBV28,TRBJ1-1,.,TGTGCCAGCATAGCACCGAACACTGAAGCTTTCTTT,CASIAPNTEAFF
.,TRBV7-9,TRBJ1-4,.,TGTGCCAGCAGCATATCGGCCCTTCGGGACAATGAGAATGAAAAACTGTTTTTT,CASSISALRDNENEKLFF
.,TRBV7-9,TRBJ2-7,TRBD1,TGTGCCAGCAGCCAATCACAGGGGGCTGGCGAGCAGTACTTC,CASSQSQGAGEQYF
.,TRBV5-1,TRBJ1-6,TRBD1,TGCGCCAGCAGCCCGACAGGGACAGGGCTATCGTGGACACCCCTCCACTTT,CASSPTGTGLSWTPLHF
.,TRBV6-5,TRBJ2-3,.,TGTGCCAGCAGTACCTGGGCGACGGATACGCAGTATTTT,CASSTWATDTQYF
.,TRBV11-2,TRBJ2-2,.,TGTGCCAGCAGCTTAGAAAGGGGAACAGGCTCGAACACCGGGGAGCTGTTTTTT,CASSLERGTGSNTGELFF
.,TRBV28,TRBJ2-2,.,TGTGCCAGCAGGGCTAGCCGTGGATACACCGGGGAGCTGTTTTTT,CASRASRGYTGELFF
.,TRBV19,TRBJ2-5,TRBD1,TGTGCCAGTAGTGGGACAGGGGGGTACCAAGAGACCCAGTACTTC,CASSGTGGYQETQYF
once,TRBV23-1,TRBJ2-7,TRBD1,TGCGCCAGCAGTCAGCGGGACAGGGGAGGCGAGCAGTACTTC,CASSQRDRGGEQYF
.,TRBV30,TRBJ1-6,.,TGTGGTTTGGAGGTTGCTAATTCACCCCTCCACTTT,CGLEVANSPLHF
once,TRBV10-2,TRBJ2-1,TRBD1,TGCGCCAGCAGTGAAAGGGGGCCCGGATTCAGTGAGCAGTTCTTC,CASSERGPGFSEQFF
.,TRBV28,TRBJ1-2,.,TGTGCCAGCAGTTCAGGGAGGGTTGGCTACACCTTC,CASSSGRVGYTF
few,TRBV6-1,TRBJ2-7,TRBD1,TGTGCCAGCAGCCGGGACAGGGCTTACGAGCAGTACTTC,CASSRDRAYEQYF
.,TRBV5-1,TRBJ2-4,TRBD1,TGCGCCAGCAGACCGAGTGGGACAGGGGACCAAAACATTCAGTACTTC,CASRPSGTGDQNIQYF
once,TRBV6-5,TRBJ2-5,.,TGTGCCAGCAGGAAATCAGGGGGGTTAGAGACCCAGTACTTC,CASRKSGGLETQYF
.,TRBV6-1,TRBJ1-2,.,TGTGCCAGCAGTTTCGGCAGGGGCGAGGGCTATGGCTACACCTTC,CASSFGRGEGYGYTF
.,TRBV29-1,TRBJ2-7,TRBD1,TGCAGCGTTGGACAGGGGGGCGACGAGCAGTACTTC,CSVGQGGDEQYF